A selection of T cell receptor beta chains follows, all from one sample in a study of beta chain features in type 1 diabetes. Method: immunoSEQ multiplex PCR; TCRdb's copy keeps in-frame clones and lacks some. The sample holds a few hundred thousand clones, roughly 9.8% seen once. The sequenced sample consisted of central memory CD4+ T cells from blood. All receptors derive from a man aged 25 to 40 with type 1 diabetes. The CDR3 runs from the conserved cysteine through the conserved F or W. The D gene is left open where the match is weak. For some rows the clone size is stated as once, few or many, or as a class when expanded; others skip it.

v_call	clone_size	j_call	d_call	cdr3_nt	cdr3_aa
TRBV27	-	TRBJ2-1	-	TGTGCCAGCAGTTTAAACAGATACAATGAGCAGTTCTTC	CASSLNRYNEQFF
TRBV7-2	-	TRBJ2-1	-	TGTGCCAGCAGCCCGATTCGGGGCAGCTCCTACAATGAGCAGTTCTTC	CASSPIRGSSYNEQFF
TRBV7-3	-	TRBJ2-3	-	TGTGCCAGCAGCTTGTCTTTGGGGAGCACAGATACGCAGTATTTT	CASSLSLGSTDTQYF
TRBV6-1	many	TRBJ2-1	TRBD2	TGTGCCAGCAGCACGACTAGCGGAACCTACAATGAGCAGTTCTTC	CASSTTSGTYNEQFF
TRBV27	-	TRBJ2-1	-	TGTGCCAGCAGTGCGCAGGGAGCCAATGAGCAGTTCTTC	CASSAQGANEQFF
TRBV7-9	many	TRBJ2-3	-	TGTGCCAGCAGCTACTCGATCCGGACAGATACGCAGTATTTT	CASSYSIRTDTQYF
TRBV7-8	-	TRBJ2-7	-	TGTGCCAGCAGCTTCGCGGGGTCCTACGAGCAGTACTTC	CASSFAGSYEQYF
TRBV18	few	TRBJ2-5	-	TGTGCCAGCTCACCACCGGGACTCAGGAGGGAGACCCAGTACTTC	CASSPPGLRRETQYF
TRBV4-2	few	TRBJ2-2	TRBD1	TGTGCCAGCAGCCAAGACTCGGGACAGGGGAGCACCGGGGAGCTGTTTTTT	CASSQDSGQGSTGELFF
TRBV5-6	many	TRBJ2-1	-	TGTGCCAGCAGCTTGTTAGCTACTTATTCCAGCTCCTACAATGAGCAGTTCTTC	CASSLLATYSSSYNEQFF
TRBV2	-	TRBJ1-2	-	TGTGCCAGGGGGGACCCGGGGAACTATGGCTACACCTTC	CARGDPGNYGYTF
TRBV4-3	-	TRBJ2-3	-	TGCGCCAGCAGCCCCCGGGGCAGCGCCAGCACTGATACGCAGTATTTT	CASSPRGSASTDTQYF
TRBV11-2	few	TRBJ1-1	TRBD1	TGTGCCAGCAGCTTAACCTCCGGGACAGGGTTCATGAACACTGAAGCTTTCTTT	CASSLTSGTGFMNTEAFF
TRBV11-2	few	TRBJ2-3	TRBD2	TGTGCCAGCAGCAGACAGCGGGAGACAGATACGCAGTATTTT	CASSRQRETDTQYF
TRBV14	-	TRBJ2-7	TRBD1	TGTGCCAGCAGCGCTGGACAGGGGGCAACCTCCTACGAGCAGTACTTC	CASSAGQGATSYEQYF
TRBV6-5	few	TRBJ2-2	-	TGTGCCAGCAGTTACCATGCAGGCGGGGAGCTGTTTTTT	CASSYHAGGELFF
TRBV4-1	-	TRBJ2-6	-	TGCGCCAGCAGCCAAGATCGGGGGTCTCGTGGGGCCAACGTCCTGACTTTC	CASSQDRGSRGANVLTF
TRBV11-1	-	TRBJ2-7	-	TGTGCCAGCAGTCAATGGCAGGGTCGCAACGAGCAGTACTTC	CASSQWQGRNEQYF
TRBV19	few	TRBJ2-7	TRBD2	TGTGCCAGTAGTAGAGGACTAGCGGGAGGAGGCGAGCAGTACTTC	CASSRGLAGGGEQYF
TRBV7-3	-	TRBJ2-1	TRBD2	TGTGCCAGCAGCTTATCGGGAGGGATCGATGAGCAGTTCTTC	CASSLSGGIDEQFF
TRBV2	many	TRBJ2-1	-	TGTGCCAGCAGTAGGGACTCAAACAATGAGCAGTTCTTC	CASSRDSNNEQFF
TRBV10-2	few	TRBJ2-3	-	TGCGCCAGCAGTGAGCTAGGGGGTCTAATGGGAGATACGCAGTATTTT	CASSELGGLMGDTQYF
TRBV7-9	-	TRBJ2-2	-	TGTGCCAGCAGCAAGACAGGGAACACCGGGGAGCTGTTTTTT	CASSKTGNTGELFF
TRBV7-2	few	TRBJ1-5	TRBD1	TGTGCCAGCAGCCGAACAGGGGGAGAATCGCGGCCCCAGCATTTT	CASSRTGGESRPQHF
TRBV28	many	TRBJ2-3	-	TGTGCCAGCAGTGCTCACAGGGATCATACGCAGTATTTT	CASSAHRDHTQYF
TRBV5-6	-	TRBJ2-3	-	TGTGCCAGCAGCCCCCCGGGAGCAGATACGCAGTATTTT	CASSPPGADTQYF
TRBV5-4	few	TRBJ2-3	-	TGTGCCAGCTCACTTACCGGGACAGATACGCAGTATTTT	CASSLTGTDTQYF
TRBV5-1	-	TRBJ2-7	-	TGCGCCAGCAGCTTCGGTGGGGGCTTCGCCTACGAGCAGTACTTC	CASSFGGGFAYEQYF
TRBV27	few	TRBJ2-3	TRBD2	TGTGCCACCAAACTAGCGGATAGCACAGATACGCAGTATTTT	CATKLADSTDTQYF
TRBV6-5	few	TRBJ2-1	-	TGTGCCATCAGTGCCGAGGGAAATGAGCAGTTCTTC	CAISAEGNEQFF
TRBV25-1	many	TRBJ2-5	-	TGTGCCAGCAGCGTCGGAGAGACCCAGTACTTC	CASSVGETQYF
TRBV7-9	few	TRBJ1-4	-	TGTGCCAGCAGCTCCACCGAGGAGGAAAAACTGTTTTTT	CASSSTEEEKLFF
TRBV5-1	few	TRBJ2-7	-	TGCGCCAGCAGCTTGACCGGGACGGAGGCCTACGAGCAGTACTTC	CASSLTGTEAYEQYF
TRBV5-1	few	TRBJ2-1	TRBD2	TGCGCCAGCAGCTTAATAGCGGGATCGGGCAATGAGCAGTTCTTC	CASSLIAGSGNEQFF
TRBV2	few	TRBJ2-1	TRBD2	TGTGCCAGCAGTGAGGCGGGGCTAGCGGGGTACAATGAGCAGTTCTTC	CASSEAGLAGYNEQFF
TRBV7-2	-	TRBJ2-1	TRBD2	TGTGCCAGCAGCTTATACCGGGACTACAACAATGAGCAGTTCTTC	CASSLYRDYNNEQFF
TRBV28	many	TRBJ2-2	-	TGTGCCAGCAGTTTAGTGGGGACCGGGGAGCTGTTTTTT	CASSLVGTGELFF
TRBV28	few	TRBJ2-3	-	TGTGCCAGCACTGGGACGGATGGCACAGATACGCAGTATTTT	CASTGTDGTDTQYF
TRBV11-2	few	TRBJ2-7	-	TGTGCCAGCAGCTATCAGGGTGACGAGCAGTACTTC	CASSYQGDEQYF
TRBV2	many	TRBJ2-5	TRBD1	TGTGCCAGCAGTGAAAGGGGGCAGCGGGAGACCCAGTACTTC	CASSERGQRETQYF
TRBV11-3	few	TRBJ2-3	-	TGTGCCAGCAGCTCCGGAGGGGGAGATACGCAGTATTTT	CASSSGGGDTQYF
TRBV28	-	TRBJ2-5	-	TGTGCCAGCAGCCGGGACGGGCAAATCCAGTACTTC	CASSRDGQIQYF
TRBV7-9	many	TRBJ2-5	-	TGTGCCAGCAGCTTAGATGCAGGAGAAGAGACCCAGTACTTC	CASSLDAGEETQYF
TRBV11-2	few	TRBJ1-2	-	TGTGCCAGCAGCCCAAATCGGGGGCTGGGAAACTATGGCTACACCTTC	CASSPNRGLGNYGYTF
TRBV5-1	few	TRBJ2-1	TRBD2	TGCGCCAGCAGCTGGTCCGGGACTAGCGGGACGAATGAGCAGTTCTTC	CASSWSGTSGTNEQFF
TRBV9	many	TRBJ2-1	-	TGTGCCAGCAGCCCCCGGGGACTGTCCTACAATGAGCAGTTCTTC	CASSPRGLSYNEQFF
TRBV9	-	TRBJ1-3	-	TGTGCCAGCAGCGTAGCCCCTTTCGGGGTAAGGACTGGAAACACCATATATTTT	CASSVAPFGVRTGNTIYF
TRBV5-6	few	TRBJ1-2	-	TGTGCCAGCAGCTTAGGGGTATCTAACTATGGCTACACCTTC	CASSLGVSNYGYTF
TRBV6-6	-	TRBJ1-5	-	TGTGCCAGCAGTTACGGGCAGGGGTCTTGGCATTTT	CASSYGQGSWHF